The 16 T cell receptor beta chains below were found in one sample sequenced in a study of breast tumors, draining lymph nodes, adjacent tissues. MiXCR, run by TCRdb on the multiplex PCR reads, gives a single entry per CDR3 protein. Here the sample spans roughly 110,000 distinct CDR3 sequences, about 29% being singletons. Samples came from axillary lymph nodes draining the breast cancer. Source material: axillary lymph node tissue. The receptors here all came from a female donor with breast cancer. Some clones in this sample may be carry-over from other donors' samples.

Points on this clonotype: Just one base apart from a much larger clone, this may be a read error. The chain couples TRBV28 to TRBJ2-7, with 7 bases aligning to TRBD1. CDR1 is MDHEN, CDR2 SYDVKM, per germline. The V and J ends lost 6 bases and 2 bases, in that order; junction bases with no gene match: 10. This CDR3 comprises 15 residues. The CDR3 region is CASSPGTALTYEQYF. As DNA, the CDR3 is TGTGCCAGCAGCCCTGGGACAGCTTTAACCTACGAGCAGTACTTC.

In the case of this clonotype: This may stem from a read error, because a much larger clone lies one nucleotide away. This chain links TRBV6-1 with TRBJ1-5; D is possibly TRBD1 (5 bases). The CDR3 spans 14 residues. Germline lookup yields CDR1 MNHNS and CDR2 SASEGT. Between the trimmed V and J ends, which lost 5 bases and 11 bases, there was a span of 19 bases. CDR3 residues: CASSRGPRGGAQHF. In DNA, the CDR3 is TGTGCCAGCAGTCGGGGACCCCGGGGGGGGGCCCAGCATTTT.

The chain carries TRBV20-1 and TRBJ1-2; a possible D gene is TRBD1 (6 bases). CDR1 and CDR2 (germline): DFQATT, SNEGSKA (reference sequence). The CDR3 extends over 12 amino acids. The ends were cut back, 0 bases at V and 8 bases at J, with 10 bases in the middle. The CDR3 DNA follows: TGCAGTGCTAGAGAGGGGGCGGGGGGCTACACCTTC. This sequence encodes CSAREGAGGYTF.

The rearrangement joins TRBV12-3 or TRBV12-4 to TRBJ1-2; 8 bases match TRBD1. There are 14 residues in the CDR3. The ends lost 5 bases at V and 3 bases at J; junction bases unmatched: 5. CDR3 sequence: CASSHGTGDYGYTF. In nucleotides, the CDR3 is TGTGCCAGCAGTCACGGGACAGGAGACTATGGCTACACCTTC.

This clonotype appeared many times. This chain uses TRBV6-5 with TRBJ1-2; 7 positions agree with TRBD1. CDR3 length: 14 amino acids. The trim removed 4 bases at V and 8 bases at J, leaving 10 bases unmatched. Germline CDR1 and CDR2: MNHEY and SVGAGI. The CDR3 reads CASSSQGGAEGYTF. The CDR3 DNA reads TGTGCCAGCAGTTCCCAGGGGGGGGCGGAGGGCTACACCTTC.

V usage is TRBV12-3 or TRBV12-4 and J usage is TRBJ2-1; 7 bases fit TRBD2. The CDR3 runs 14 residues. V trimming: 5 bases; J trimming: 2 bases; junction bases outside the gene matches: 3. The chain's CDR3 is CASSQRGAYNEQFF. CDR3 in DNA: TGTGCCAGCAGTCAGCGGGGAGCCTACAATGAGCAGTTCTTC.

Many counts were recorded for this clonotype. The V gene is TRBV4-1, the J gene TRBJ2-3; TRBD2 matches 8 bases. V lost 0 bases and J lost 3; bases outside the gene matches: 14. The CDR3 totals 19 residues. CDR1 MGHRA and CDR2 YSYEKL come from the germline V gene. CDR3 DNA sequence: TGCGCCAGCAGCCAAGATTGGTCGGGACTAGTCTGGGGGACAGATACGCAGTATTTT. Translated: CASSQDWSGLVWGTDTQYF.

This clonotype was seen only a few times. A much larger clone differs from this one at a single base, so this may be a read error. The genes are TRBV20-1 and TRBJ2-3, with TRBD2 identical over 7 bases. The CDR3 contains 14 residues. CDR1 DFQATT and CDR2 SNEGSKA come from the germline V gene (reference sequence). CDR3 coding DNA: TGCAGTGCTAGGGCCAGCGGGGCAACAGCTACGCAGTATTTT. It is translated as CSARASGATATQYF.

The V gene is TRBV12-3 or TRBV12-4, the J gene TRBJ2-1, with 14 bases that match TRBD2. The CDR3 has 19 residues. V shed 2 bases and J 9 bases; nucleotides not matched to a gene: 15. CDR3 sequence (DNA): TGTGCCAGCAGTTTAATGGGGACTAGCGGGAGTGGAACGTCACGTGAGCAGTTCTTC. Protein product: CASSLMGTSGSGTSREQFF.

This clonotype was found many times. The rearrangement links TRBV5-1 to TRBJ2-3; D remains ambiguous. Germline CDR1 SGHRS, CDR2 YFSETQ. Trimming took 5 bases from V and 0 from J, leaving 10 bases between them. CDR3 length: 14 amino acids. CDR3 bases: TGCGCCAGCAGTTTAAGCCCTAGCACAGATACGCAGTATTTT. Amino acid sequence: CASSLSPSTDTQYF. Together with reference TRBV5-1 and TRBJ2-3, the CDR3 gives the full variable domain: KAGVTQTPRYLIKTRGQQVTLSCSPISGHRSVSWYQQTPGQGLQFLFEYFSETQRNKGNFPGRFSGRQFSNSRSEMNVSTLELGDSALYLCASSLSPSTDTQYFGPGTRLTVL.

The sample holds many counts of this clonotype. The chain carries TRBV24-1 and TRBJ2-7, with 11 bases identical to TRBD2. This CDR3 spans 13 amino acids. V was pared by 9 bases and J by 1 base, with 1 base of the junction left unmatched. Germline V lookup: CDR1 KGHDR, CDR2 SFDVKD. CDR3: CATGTSGSYEQYF. DNA of the CDR3: TGTGCCACCGGGACTAGCGGATCCTACGAGCAGTACTTC.

This clonotype was found once. Germline is not matched at one junction end, which may reflect a read error. The chain combines TRBV5-4 with TRBJ2-7; D uncertain. This CDR3 has 11 residues. Germline lookup yields CDR1 SGHNT and CDR2 YYREEE (reference sequence). CDR3 sequence reads: CTSSLGYEQYF. As DNA, the CDR3 is TGTACCAGCAGCTTGGGGTACGAGCAGTACTTC.

This clonotype has ten or more counts. The chain links TRBV28 to TRBJ2-7; 11 bases map to TRBD2. The CDR3 runs to 13 residues. Germline CDR1 MDHEN, CDR2 SYDVKM. V trimming: 6 bases; J trimming: 7 bases; junction bases outside the gene matches: 5. The CDR3 protein is CASRLAGVGEQYF. The CDR3 DNA follows: TGTGCCAGCAGACTAGCGGGAGTGGGGGAGCAGTACTTC.

The gene calls are TRBV20-1 and TRBJ2-7, with 12 bases fitting TRBD2. V dropped 0 bases and J dropped 7; count of bases not matched to a gene: 7. This CDR3 has 15 amino acids. Germline values: CDR1 DFQATT, CDR2 SNEGSKA (reference sequence). CDR3 region: CSARDASGGADEQYF. For the CDR3, the DNA is TGCAGTGCTAGAGATGCTAGCGGGGGGGCCGATGAGCAGTACTTC.

This clonotype was recorded many times. V gene TRBV5-1 combines with J gene TRBJ2-1; 10 bases fit TRBD2. The CDR3 covers 16 residues. In germline, CDR1 is SGHRS, CDR2 YFSETQ. V gave up 2 bases and J gave up 7 bases; unmatched junction bases: 9. Here the CDR3 reads CASSFTSGTPVNEQFF. Written as DNA, the CDR3 is TGCGCCAGCAGCTTCACTAGCGGGACCCCAGTTAATGAGCAGTTCTTC. The variable domain in full, with the rest retrieved from reference TRBV5-1 and TRBJ2-1, is KAGVTQTPRYLIKTRGQQVTLSCSPISGHRSVSWYQQTPGQGLQFLFEYFSETQRNKGNFPGRFSGRQFSNSRSEMNVSTLELGDSALYLCASSFTSGTPVNEQFFGPGTRLTVL.

As to this clonotype: A much larger clone differs from this one at a single base, so this may be a read error. V usage is TRBV9 and J usage is TRBJ2-4; the D gene is possibly TRBD2 (6 bases). The CDR3 length is 20 residues. The V and J ends lost 5 bases and 0 bases respectively, with 27 bases between them. Germline values: CDR1 SGDLS, CDR2 YYNGEE. CDR3 DNA: TGTGCCAGCAGAGTGCCGGGACTTATTTCCCACCTTCCAGCCAAAAACATTCAGTACTTC. It translates to CASRVPGLISHLPAKNIQYF. Together with reference TRBV9 and TRBJ2-4, the CDR3 gives the full variable domain: DSGVTQTPKHLITATGQRVTLRCSPRSGDLSVYWYQQSLDQGLQFLIQYYNGEERAKGNILERFSAQQFPDLHSELNLSSLELGDSALYFCASRVPGLISHLPAKNIQYFGAGTRLSVL.